Described below is a single TCR beta chain sequence and its context. As yet, its antigen is unknown. This specimen belongs to a study of blood T cells in healthy people across ages. Study-level findings and limits: Diversity estimates drawn from one million T cells were deemed underestimates.

The length of the CDR3 is 16 residues. Unmatched junction bases numbered 12, after V lost 4 bases and J lost 12 bases. Sample-barcoded 5' priming and a J-beta primer mix drove a second PCR of roughly 6 to 12 cycles. Each TCR beta cDNA got a 12-nucleotide random molecular identifier. TCRdb re-called the 5' RACE reads through MiXCR, storing one row per CDR3 protein. Of around 670,000 distinct CDR3 sequences detected, approximately 30% appear once; the ten largest clones hold approximately 15%. The chain recombines TRBV12-3 or TRBV12-4 with TRBJ2-1, with TRBD2 matching 13 bases. The clonotype was recovered from a woman aged 80 or over in good health. The sample comprised blood. CDR3 sequence (DNA): TGTGCCAGCAGTTCGGGACTAGCGGGATTTCGAGGGGGGCAGTTCTTC. It codes for CASSSGLAGFRGGQFF.